This T cell receptor beta chain came from a study of cytomegalovirus exposure and HLA in healthy donors. Overall study findings and caveats: TCR beta V segments were, for the most part, productive about 87% or about 30% of the time in an earlier analysis.

This clone came up a few times. Its target is unknown. The PCR was carried out with 60 Vbeta primers and 13 Jbeta primers. Clones were sequenced by immunoSEQ multiplex PCR, and TCRdb holds only the in-frame ones, with some missing. The table shows about 160,000 clones, with roughly 80% occurring only once. Germline V gene lookup returns CDR1 SGHDT and CDR2 YYEEEE. Trimming took off 2 bases at V and 3 bases at J, with 7 bases between the two ends. The CDR3 contains 13 residues. The rearrangement links TRBV5-6 to TRBJ2-3; D uncertain. This clonotype was obtained from a man under 40 in good health and CMV-seronegative. The sequenced sample consisted of PBMCs. In nucleotides, the CDR3 is TGTGCCAGCAGCTTTTCGGAGACAGATACGCAGTATTTT. It translates to CASSFSETDTQYF.